A single sample gave rise to the 21 T cell receptor beta chains below, sequenced in a study of CD8 T cells in ankylosing spondylitis. Study-level points and caveats: Seemingly characteristic of ankylosing spondylitis blood was a TCR beta motif consisting of eight highly homologous variants.

One entry per CDR3 protein results from TCRdb running MiXCR on the 5' RACE reads. The sample lists 450,000 to 550,000 distinct CDR3 sequences, about 5% occurring once. What these receptors recognize is not known. The sequenced sample consisted of blood, either unsorted or a sorted T cell fraction (not recorded which). The receptors were sampled from a male donor with ankylosing spondylitis.

Ten or more counts support this clonotype. This chain joins TRBV28 and TRBJ2-7, with unresolved D. The CDR3 totals 13 residues. CDR1 is MDHEN, CDR2 SYDVKM, per germline. V was pared by 4 bases and J by 4 bases, with 11 bases between. This chain's CDR3 is CASSSLGPYEQYF. CDR3 DNA: TGTGCCAGCAGTTCCCTCGGACCTTACGAGCAGTACTTC.

The table lists this clonotype with many counts. This sequence joins TRBV29-1 and TRBJ1-4; D might be TRBD1 (5 bases). The V and J ends lost 4 bases and 3 bases respectively, with 9 bases between them. Germline-derived CDR1 and CDR2 are SQVTM and ANQGSEA. The CDR3 length is 13 residues. CDR3 bases: TGCAGCGTTGTGAGGGGTGCTAATGAAAAACTGTTTTTT. Amino acid sequence: CSVVRGANEKLFF.

This clonotype was observed many times. The chain links TRBV5-5 to TRBJ2-2, with a possible D match to TRBD1 (6 bases). The CDR3 runs 15 residues. Trimming removed 2 bases from V and 1 base from J, with 9 bases in between. Germline V gene lookup returns CDR1 SGHKS and CDR2 YYEKEE (reference sequence). CDR3 region: CASSFGQLNTGELFF. The CDR3 region has the DNA TGTGCCAGCAGCTTCGGACAGCTGAACACCGGGGAGCTGTTTTTT.

This clonotype was seen more than once but under ten times. The rearrangement joins TRBV4-1 to TRBJ2-5; 10 positions agree with TRBD2. The V gene end was trimmed by 0 bases and the J gene end by 1 base; junction bases not matched to a gene: 2. Germline-derived CDR1 and CDR2 are MGHRA and YSYEKL. CDR3 length equals 16 residues. CDR3 sequence reads: CASSQEGLAVQETQYF. In DNA form, the CDR3 reads TGCGCCAGCAGCCAAGAAGGACTAGCGGTCCAAGAGACCCAGTACTTC.

This clonotype was found many times. The chain combines TRBV27 with TRBJ2-4, with 7 positions matching TRBD2. Germline V gene data show CDR1 as MNHEY and CDR2 as SMNVEV (reference sequence). The trim removed 4 bases at V and 3 bases at J, leaving 6 bases unmatched. The CDR3 contains 15 residues. The CDR3 spells CASSSGRGGKNIQYF. The CDR3 DNA is TGTGCCAGCAGTTCGGGGAGGGGTGGCAAAAACATTCAGTACTTC.

V and J are TRBV12-3 or TRBV12-4 and TRBJ2-2; 14 positions agree with TRBD2. The CDR3 length is 19 residues. V lost 4 bases, J lost 1 base, and 8 bases stayed unmatched. CDR3 bases: TGTGCCAGCAGTTCCGGGACTAGCGGGAGTAAGTGGAACACCGGGGAGCTGTTTTTT. Translation: CASSSGTSGSKWNTGELFF.

This clonotype was seen ten or more times. The chain recombines TRBV6-5 with TRBJ2-7; TRBD1 might be the D (6 bases). The V and J ends lost 6 bases and 4 bases respectively, with 10 bases between them. The CDR3 covers 12 residues. CDR1 is MNHEY, CDR2 SVGAGI, per germline. The CDR3 DNA reads TGTGCCAGCAGCCCACAGGGTTACGAGCAGTACTTC. It is translated as CASSPQGYEQYF.

The chain has TRBV6-2 or TRBV6-3 and TRBJ2-7; D is unclear. Trimming left V 3 bases short and J 5 bases short, with 14 bases between. The CDR3 is 14 amino acids. Germline V gene sequence: CDR1 MNHEY, CDR2 SVGEGT. CDR3 nucleotides: TGTGCCAGCAGTTATACCTTGTCCGGTGACGAGCAGTACTTC. Its protein product is CASSYTLSGDEQYF.

This clonotype was recorded many times. The chain recombines TRBV29-1 with TRBJ2-7; 7 nucleotides align to TRBD1. Unmatched junction bases numbered 2, after V lost 4 bases and J lost 2 bases. The CDR3 contains 12 residues. From germline, CDR1 is SQVTM and CDR2 ANQGSEA. CDR3 region: CSVGRGTYEQYF. CDR3 nucleotides: TGCAGCGTTGGCAGGGGGACCTACGAGCAGTACTTC.

This clonotype came up many times. This rearrangement joins TRBV20-1 to TRBJ2-1; D is possibly TRBD2 (6 bases). Between the trimmed V and J ends, which lost 1 base and 2 bases, there was a span of 12 bases. The length of the CDR3 is 15 residues. Germline values: CDR1 DFQATT, CDR2 SNEGSKA (reference sequence). The CDR3 bases are TGCAGTGCTAGAGGGCGGGGATATCCCTACAATGAGCAGTTCTTC. Residues: CSARGRGYPYNEQFF.

This clonotype turned up a few times. The V call is TRBV20-1, the J call TRBJ2-3, with D possibly called TRBD1 or TRBD2 (5 bases each). CDR1 is DFQATT and CDR2 is SNEGSKA in the germline V gene (reference sequence). This CDR3 has 14 amino acids. Trimming shortened V by 6 bases and J by 2 bases, and 15 bases separated the two germline ends. CDR3: CSARLPGTTDTQYF. The CDR3 DNA is TGCAGTGCCCGCCTTCCCGGGACCACAGATACGCAGTATTTT.

V and J are TRBV4-3 and TRBJ2-1, with 8 bases identical to TRBD1. CDR1 is LGHNA, CDR2 YSLEER, per germline. The V and J ends lost 4 bases and 6 bases, in that order; junction bases with no gene match: 8. This CDR3 is built from 15 residues. In DNA, the CDR3 is TGCGCCAGCAGCCGATTGATAGGACAGGGCAATGAGCAGTTCTTC. Protein sequence: CASSRLIGQGNEQFF.

This clonotype was found many times. The V and J genes are TRBV4-2 and TRBJ2-7; 9 nucleotides align to TRBD1. Germline V lookup: CDR1 LGHNA, CDR2 YNFKEQ. The length of the CDR3 is 14 residues. Trimming at V came to 5 bases and at J to 0 bases, leaving 2 bases not matched to a gene. In DNA, the CDR3 is TGTGCCAGCAGCTGGGACAGGGCCTCCTACGAGCAGTACTTC. Its translation: CASSWDRASYEQYF.

This clonotype has a count of ten or more. This rearrangement joins TRBV6-5 to TRBJ1-1; 7 bases are a match to TRBD1. CDR3 length: 12 amino acids. Germline CDR1 and CDR2: MNHEY and SVGAGI. Trimming took 6 bases from V and 7 from J; bases not matched to a gene: 5. CDR3 DNA: TGTGCCAGCAGACGGGACAGTGGTGAAGCTTTCTTT. Protein product: CASRRDSGEAFF.

This clonotype was counted ten times or more. This chain's CDR3 is CASSLEVGGHDSTDTQYF. The CDR3 nucleotides read TGCGCCAGCAGCTTGGAGGTCGGCGGCCACGATAGCACAGATACGCAGTATTTT. The chain carries TRBV5-1 and TRBJ2-3; D not resolved. Trimming took off 0 bases at V and 0 bases at J, with 17 bases between the two ends. CDR1 SGHRS and CDR2 YFSETQ come from the germline V gene. This CDR3 comprises 18 residues.

Many counts were recorded for this clonotype. This rearrangement joins TRBV29-1 to TRBJ2-5, with D possibly TRBD1 on 5 matching bases. CDR3 length: 12 residues. Per germline, CDR1 SQVTM and CDR2 ANQGSEA. V was trimmed by 6 bases and J by 5 bases, leaving 13 bases between them. CDR3 in amino acids: CSVLTEGETQYF. Written as DNA, the CDR3 is TGCAGCGTCCTGACAGAAGGGGAGACCCAGTACTTC.

In regard to this clonotype: A much larger clone is a single base away; this may be a read error. This sequence joins TRBV5-1 and TRBJ2-7, with TRBD2 matching over 9 bases. The CDR3 contains 14 residues. From germline, CDR1 is SGHRS and CDR2 YFSETQ. The V and J ends lost 4 bases and 3 bases, in that order; junction bases with no gene match: 5. The CDR3 reads CASSPGLACYEQYF. CDR3 nucleotides: TGCGCCAGCAGCCCTGGACTAGCGTGCTACGAGCAGTACTTC.

This clonotype was detected many times. The chain uses TRBV12-3 or TRBV12-4 and TRBJ2-1; 10 nucleotides align to TRBD1. This CDR3 is 16 amino acids long. The V gene end was trimmed by 3 bases and the J gene end by 7 bases; junction bases not matched to a gene: 9. CDR3 protein: CASSFFGDRGRNEQFF. CDR3 nucleotides: TGTGCCAGCAGTTTCTTTGGGGACAGGGGTCGGAATGAGCAGTTCTTC.

The chain carries TRBV24-1 and TRBJ1-6; 9 bases are a match to TRBD1. The CDR3 consists of 14 residues. Germline CDR1 is KGHDR and CDR2 is SFDVKD. With V trimmed by 7 bases and J by 7 bases, 4 bases remained unmatched. DNA of the CDR3: TGTGCCACCAGGAGGACAGGGGAAAATTCACCCCTCCACTTT. Its translation: CATRRTGENSPLHF.

The chain recombines TRBV10-3 with TRBJ2-5; D is unresolved. This CDR3 comprises 13 residues. V lost 4 bases, J lost 7 bases, and 13 bases lay in between. CDR1 ENHRY and CDR2 SYGVKD come from the germline V gene. The chain's CDR3 is CAISAKALVTQYF. For the CDR3, the DNA is TGTGCCATCAGTGCGAAGGCTCTAGTGACCCAGTACTTC.

This clonotype was counted at least ten times. CDR3 nucleotide sequence: TGTGCCAGCCGGCAGGGATCCTATGGCTACACCTTC. Its protein product is CASRQGSYGYTF. The V call is TRBV9, the J call TRBJ1-2, with D perhaps matching TRBD1 (5 bases). Germline assignment: CDR1 SGDLS and CDR2 YYNGEE. Between the trimmed V and J ends, which lost 7 bases and 4 bases, there was a span of 11 bases. This CDR3 has 12 residues.